This T cell receptor (beta chain) was recorded in a study of breast tumors, draining lymph nodes, adjacent tissues. Germline CDR1 and CDR2: SGHRS and YFSETQ. This CDR3 contains 15 residues. V lost 0 bases, J lost 10 bases, and 8 bases stayed unmatched. This clonotype was observed many times. Samples came from axillary lymph nodes draining the breast cancer. TCRdb reprocessed the multiplex PCR reads with MiXCR, giving one entry per CDR3 protein. Here the sample spans over 250,000 distinct CDR3 sequences, around 30% being singletons. The sequenced sample was axillary lymph node tissue. The chain has TRBV5-1 and TRBJ2-1, with 9 nucleotides matching TRBD2. The source is a female donor with breast cancer. Some clones in this sample may be carry-over from other donors' samples. CDR3 sequence: CASSLVVAGDGEQFF. The CDR3 DNA reads TGCGCCAGCAGCTTGGTGGTAGCGGGAGATGGAGAGCAGTTCTTC.